There are a few counts of the clone carrying this TCR beta chain. Its antigen is undetermined. Next came a second PCR, run for about 6 to 12 cycles, which used a sample-barcoded 5' primer along with a J-beta primer mix. TCRdb ran MiXCR on the 5' RACE reads and lists one entry per CDR3 protein. This table holds roughly 1.5 million distinct CDR3 sequences, about 45% found once. This sample is part of a study of blood T cells in healthy people across ages. Germline assignment: CDR1 MGHDK and CDR2 SYGVNS. CDR3 length: 15 residues. V lost 3 bases and J lost 4, with 13 bases in between. General study points: Higher diversity and more naive CD4+ cells were features of long-lived donors, compared to aged donors.

The rearrangement joins TRBV25-1 to TRBJ2-1; D might be TRBD1 (7 bases). Sequenced: blood. This TCR was recovered from a woman between 18 and 30 years old in good health. The chain's CDR3 is CASSDGGGAYNEQFF. CDR3 coding DNA: TGTGCCAGCAGTGATGGAGGGGGCGCATACAATGAGCAGTTCTTC. Based on the CDR3 plus reference TRBV25-1 and TRBJ2-1, the full variable domain is EADIYQTPRYLVIGTGKKITLECSQTMGHDKMYWYQQDPGMELHLIHYSYGVNSTEKGDLSSESTVSRIRTEHFPLTLESARPSHTSQYLCASSDGGGAYNEQFFGPGTRLTVL.